These 19 T cell receptor beta chains were sequenced from one sample in a study of blood T cells in healthy people across ages. The use of a sample-barcoded 5' primer and a J-beta primer mix characterized a second PCR of about 7 to 12 cycles. A single record per CDR3 protein comes from TCRdb applying MiXCR to the 5' RACE reads. The sample records some 1.8 million distinct CDR3 sequences, about two fifths being singletons. Sequenced sample: blood. The receptors shown here come from a human donor in good health.

The chain is built from TRBV7-8 and TRBJ2-3; D is undetermined. Germline CDR1 and CDR2: SGHVS and FQNEAQ. This CDR3 is built from 14 residues. Between the trimmed V and J ends, which lost 2 bases and 4 bases, there was a span of 10 bases. CDR3 nucleotides: TGTGCCAGCAGCTTACTGGATATCGCAGATACGCAGTATTTT. Translation: CASSLLDIADTQYF.

The chain carries TRBV11-3 and TRBJ2-3, with 7 bases aligning to TRBD1. The trim removed 4 bases at V and 4 bases at J, leaving 5 bases unmatched. The CDR3 sequence is 14 residues long. Germline V gene lookup returns CDR1 SGHNT and CDR2 YENEEA. The chain's CDR3 is CASSYDRESDTQYF. In DNA form, the CDR3 reads TGTGCCAGCAGCTACGACAGGGAGTCAGATACGCAGTATTTT.

The CDR3 region has the DNA TGTGCCAGCAGCCTAATCGGCAGGGATACCGAGCAGTACTTC. This translates into CASSLIGRDTEQYF. The gene calls are TRBV2 and TRBJ2-4; perhaps TRBD1 as D (5 bases). The J call may be incorrect, as the DNA end agrees better with TRBJ2-7. Looked up from germline, CDR1 is SNHLY and CDR2 is FYNNEI. CDR3 length: 14 amino acids.

The chain is built from TRBV18 and TRBJ2-5, with unresolved D. Germline loops: CDR1 KGHSH, CDR2 LQKENI. The V end was cut by 2 bases, the J end by 2 bases, with 12 bases between. There are 15 residues in the CDR3. This CDR3 is CASSPTTGLQETQYF. In DNA form, the CDR3 reads TGTGCCAGCTCACCAACGACGGGTTTACAAGAGACCCAGTACTTC.

V usage is TRBV12-3 or TRBV12-4 and J usage is TRBJ1-1; 7 bases fit TRBD1. The CDR3 consists of 15 residues. The V segment lost 4 bases and the J segment 0 bases; nucleotides outside the gene matches: 5. For the CDR3, the DNA is TGTGCCAGCAGTTACAGGGGTTCGGTGAACACTGAAGCTTTCTTT. Translation gives CASSYRGSVNTEAFF.

In regard to this clonotype: Possible read error: a much larger clone is one base away. The chain joins TRBV4-1 to TRBJ2-1; TRBD2 is a possible D gene (5 bases). The CDR3 contains 15 residues. In germline, CDR1 is MGHRA, CDR2 YSYEKL. CDR3 residues: CVSSPLGLASNEQFF. The CDR3, as DNA: TGCGTCAGCAGTCCACTAGGATTAGCCTCGAATGAGCAGTTCTTC.

This clonotype showed up just once. The chain joins TRBV2 to TRBJ2-5; 8 nucleotides align to TRBD2. This CDR3 comprises 17 residues. In germline, CDR1 is SNHLY, CDR2 FYNNEI. J lost 5 bases, V lost 4 bases, and 15 bases had no gene match. The CDR3: CASSVVMGSGAPETQYF. CDR3 nucleotides: TGTGCCAGCAGTGTTGTTATGGGTAGCGGGGCGCCGGAGACCCAGTACTTC. Supplemented by reference TRBV2 and TRBJ2-5, the full variable domain reads EPEVTQTPSHQVTQMGQEVILRCVPISNHLYFYWYRQILGQKVEFLVSFYNNEISEKSEIFDDQFSVERPDGSNFTLKIRSTKLEDSAMYFCASSVVMGSGAPETQYFGPGTRLLVL.

On this clonotype itself: Germline and junction disagree at one end, which may indicate a read error. The chain joins TRBV16 to TRBJ2-7, with a tentative D call TRBD2 (5 bases). The germline CDR1 and CDR2 sequences are KGHSY and FQNENV. The CDR3 covers 15 residues. The CDR3 region is CARSQIWETFYEQYF. In DNA, the CDR3 is TGTGCCCGCAGCCAAATATGGGAGACGTTCTACGAGCAGTACTTC.

This clonotype was counted between two and nine times. This rearrangement joins TRBV5-1 to TRBJ1-2; possibly TRBD1 for D (5 bases). The V end was cut by 1 base, the J end by 6 bases, with 13 bases between. The CDR3 is 14 residues long. Per germline, CDR1 SGHRS and CDR2 YFSETQ. The CDR3 DNA follows: TGCGCCAGCAGCTTGTATCGGGGGGATGATGGCTACACCTTC. Protein: CASSLYRGDDGYTF.

The V call is TRBV20-1, the J call TRBJ2-1; no firm D call. The V end was cut by 2 bases, the J end by 9 bases, with 8 bases between. Looked up from germline, CDR1 is DFQATT and CDR2 is SNEGSKA (reference sequence). CDR3 length equals 11 residues. The CDR3 coding sequence is TGCAGTGCTAGAAGTATGAGTGAGCAGTTCTTC. Translation gives CSARSMSEQFF.

V gene TRBV4-1 combines with J gene TRBJ2-5, with D possibly TRBD2 on 6 matching bases. The CDR3 is 15 residues long. The V gene's germline CDR1 is MGHRA and CDR2 YSYEKL. V lost 1 base and J lost 2, with 11 bases in between. The CDR3 DNA reads as TGCGCCAGCAGCCAAGCGGGGGTCTTACAAGAGACCCAGTACTTC. It encodes CASSQAGVLQETQYF.

The chain is built from TRBV20-1 and TRBJ2-7; 9 positions match TRBD2. The DNA end lines up better with TRBJ2-5; the J call may be wrong. There are 15 residues in the CDR3. Germline CDR1 reads DFQATT; CDR2 reads SNEGSKA (reference sequence). The CDR3 bases are TGCAGTGCTAGAAATCCCCGGACTAGCGTTGAGACCCAGTACTTC. This codes for CSARNPRTSVETQYF.

The chain employs TRBV2 and TRBJ2-1; 10 bases agree with TRBD2. The ends lost 4 bases at V and 6 bases at J; junction bases unmatched: 6. The V gene's germline CDR1 is SNHLY and CDR2 FYNNEI. The CDR3 extends over 15 amino acids. Written as DNA, the CDR3 is TGTGCCAGCAGTGTCAGGACTAGCGGCATCAATGAGCAGTTCTTC. This sequence encodes CASSVRTSGINEQFF.

The V and J genes are TRBV29-1 and TRBJ2-1; 9 positions agree with TRBD2. V shed 2 bases, J shed 0 bases, and the junction held 2 bases outside the gene matches. The CDR3 runs to 15 residues. Germline V gene data show CDR1 as SQVTM and CDR2 as ANQGSEA. In nucleotides, the CDR3 is TGCAGCGTTGAACTAGCGGGGCGCTCCTACAATGAGCAGTTCTTC. Translating it yields CSVELAGRSYNEQFF.

This clonotype turned up a few times. The gene calls are TRBV20-1 and TRBJ2-5, with D unclear. Trimming pared 6 bases from V and 5 bases from J, leaving 16 bases between. The CDR3 contains 13 residues. Germline CDR1 DFQATT, CDR2 SNEGSKA (reference sequence). The CDR3 DNA reads TGCAGTGCACAAGGAGAGGTTCTGGAGACCCAGTACTTC. It yields the protein CSAQGEVLETQYF.

This clonotype was recorded a few times. This sequence joins TRBV11-3 and TRBJ2-3; 9 nucleotides match TRBD1. The germline gives CDR1 SGHNT, CDR2 YENEEA. J gave up 4 bases and V 4 bases, and 12 bases lay outside the gene matches. The CDR3 is made up of 17 amino acids. In nucleotides, the CDR3 is TGTGCCAGCAGCTCCCGAACAGGGGGCGAGTGGGCAGATACGCAGTATTTT. This codes for CASSSRTGGEWADTQYF.

This clonotype was seen a few times. The chain couples TRBV12-5 to TRBJ1-4, with 9 bases matching TRBD1. J was trimmed by 6 bases and V by 5 bases; bases with no gene match: 4. Germline V lookup: CDR1 LGHNT, CDR2 FRNRAP. The CDR3 has 14 amino acids. CDR3 region: CASGPRQGDEKLFF. The CDR3 DNA is TGTGCTAGTGGTCCAAGACAGGGGGATGAAAAACTGTTTTTT.

In DNA form, the CDR3 reads TGTGCCAGCACCTCCGGGACAGGTTTTTCAGATACGCAGTATTTT. Its protein is CASTSGTGFSDTQYF. The rearrangement links TRBV12-3 or TRBV12-4 to TRBJ2-3; TRBD1 matches 8 bases. This CDR3 has 15 residues. V lost 7 bases to trimming and J lost 4 bases; unmatched junction nucleotides: 10.

J is TRBJ1-2 and V is TRBV10-3; unclear D gene. The V and J ends lost 10 bases and 0 bases respectively, with 12 bases between them. The CDR3 length is 13 residues. Germline lookup yields CDR1 ENHRY and CDR2 SYGVKD. The DNA for the CDR3 is TGTGCCACCAGCGAGGGTTCTAACTATGGCTACACCTTC. Protein sequence: CATSEGSNYGYTF.